The clone carrying this T cell receptor beta chain was observed at least ten times. This sample is drawn from a study of patients and donors after allogeneic stem cell transplantation. TCRdb processed the RT-PCR reads anew with MiXCR; each CDR3 protein has one entry. The sample gives over 400,000 distinct CDR3 sequences, under 20% of which show up once; roughly 7.2% is in the top ten. The germline V gene encodes CDR1 SGHRS and CDR2 YFSETQ. Trimming stripped 0 bases from V and 7 bases from J, with 19 bases between. The CDR3 covers 16 residues. The chain carries TRBV5-1 and TRBJ1-1, with D unresolved. Specimen: blood, either unsorted or a sorted T cell fraction (not recorded which). The sequence derives from a human donor who was either an allogeneic HSCT recipient or a stem cell or donor lymphocyte infusion donor (not recorded which). It is not recorded whose cells these are; they may come from a transplant donor. The DNA for the CDR3 is TGCGCCAGCAGCTTGGACCGACCCAGAAGATACGGTGAAGCTTTCTTT. Amino acids: CASSLDRPRRYGEAFF.